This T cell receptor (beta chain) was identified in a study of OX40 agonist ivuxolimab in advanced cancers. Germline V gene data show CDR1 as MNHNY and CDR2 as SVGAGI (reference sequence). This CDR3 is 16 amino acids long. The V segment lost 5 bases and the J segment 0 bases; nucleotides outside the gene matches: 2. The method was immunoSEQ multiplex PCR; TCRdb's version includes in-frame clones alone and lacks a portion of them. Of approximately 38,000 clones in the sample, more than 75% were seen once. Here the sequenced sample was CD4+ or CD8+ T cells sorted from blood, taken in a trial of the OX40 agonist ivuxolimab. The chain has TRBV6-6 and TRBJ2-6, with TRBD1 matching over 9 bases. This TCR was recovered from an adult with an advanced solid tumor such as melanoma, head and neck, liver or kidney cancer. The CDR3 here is CASSPTGGSGANVLTF. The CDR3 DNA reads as TGTGCCAGCAGTCCGACAGGGGGCTCTGGGGCCAACGTCCTGACTTTC.